This T cell receptor (beta chain) was captured by sequencing in a study of blood T cell repertoires in COVID-19. Generated by immunoSEQ multiplex PCR, the TCRdb table keeps only in-frame clones and is missing some. The sample lists under 250,000 clones, roughly four fifths occurring once. J lost 15 bases, V lost 5 bases, and 18 bases had no gene match. The CDR3 is made up of 15 amino acids. Germline CDR1 and CDR2: MNHEY and SVGAGI. The study recruited exposed participants who had met a COVID-19 case within 2 weeks before entry. The V gene is TRBV6-5, the J gene TRBJ1-5, with 8 bases matching TRBD1. Specimen: PBMCs or T cells enriched from blood (not recorded which). This TCR derives from a woman between 35 and 50 years old who had been exposed to COVID-19. CDR3 DNA: TGTGCCAGCAGTCCGACAGGGGATATCCCTTATCTAAGGCATTTT. The encoded protein is CASSPTGDIPYLRHF.